This T cell receptor (beta chain) originates from a study of blood T cell repertoires in COVID-19. Trimming cost V 5 bases and J 6 bases, with 8 bases left between them. Germline V CDR1 and CDR2: MDHEN, SYDVKM. The CDR3 is made up of 13 amino acids. In this sample, this clone turned up a few times. The protocol was immunoSEQ multiplex PCR, while the TCRdb copy is restricted to in-frame clones and leaves out a portion. The sample lists 35,000 to 45,000 clones, approximately 91% seen once, with around a fifth in the top ten. Sequenced: peripheral blood. The source is a man aged 65 to 79 with acute or convalescent COVID-19. The chain is built from TRBV28 and TRBJ1-6; D ambiguous. The CDR3 DNA is TGTGCCAGCAGTAGGCGGATTAATTCACCCCTCCACTTT. This encodes CASSRRINSPLHF.